A selection of T cell receptor beta chains follows, all from one sample in a study of molecular identifiers for immune sequencing clone quantification. TCRdb re-analysed the PCR reads in MiXCR, keeping a single row per CDR3 protein. The sample yields roughly 100,000 distinct CDR3 sequences, 35% seen once. The sequenced sample was naive CD8+ T cells from blood, with Jurkat cell RNA spiked in. The receptors come from a human donor in good health. Some libraries in this study had Jurkat cell RNA spiked in. The CDR3 runs from the conserved cysteine through the conserved F or W. A D gene is named only where the DNA matches it firmly. Clone size, where shown, is once, few, many, or a class for clones that have expanded.

16	TRBV5-4	TRBD2	.	TRBJ2-7	TGTGCCAGCAGCTTGTCTTTTAGCGGGCGATCCTACGAGCAGTACTTC	CASSLSFSGRSYEQYF
15	TRBV28	.	few	TRBJ1-5	TGTGCCAGCAGTCCGCCAGGACAGTTCAATCAGCCCCAGCATTTT	CASSPPGQFNQPQHF
15	TRBV28	.	many	TRBJ2-4	TGTGCCAGCAGGGCACCACAAATAGCCAAAAACATTCAGTACTTC	CASRAPQIAKNIQYF
16	TRBV28	TRBD1	.	TRBJ1-5	TGTGCCAGCAGTCACCTACGACAGGGACTCAATCAGCCCCAGCATTTT	CASSHLRQGLNQPQHF
14	TRBV27	.	.	TRBJ2-4	TGTGCCAGCACATCATATGTCGGTGGCGGCATTCAGTACTTC	CASTSYVGGGIQYF
14	TRBV6-1	TRBD1	.	TRBJ2-3	TGTGCCAGCAGCCCACAGGGGCCCTCAGATACGCAGTATTTT	CASSPQGPSDTQYF
13	TRBV13	.	.	TRBJ1-1	TGTGCCAGCCAGCGGGCAAAGAACACTGAAGCTTTCTTT	CASQRAKNTEAFF
12	TRBV29-1	TRBD1	few	TRBJ1-2	TGCAGCGTTGAACGGCAGGGGGAAGCTCACACCTTC	CSVERQGEAHTF
11	TRBV29-1	.	many	TRBJ2-7	TGCAGCGTTGAATCCCGGCGGGAGCAGTACTTC	CSVESRREQYF
12	TRBV4-3	.	.	TRBJ2-7	TGCGTCAGCAGCCAAGACGGGTACGAGCAGTACTTC	CVSSQDGYEQYF
12	TRBV20-1	.	.	TRBJ2-7	TGCAGTGCTAGGGGCCCGGCCTACGAGCAGTACTTC	CSARGPAYEQYF
16	TRBV4-3	.	few	TRBJ2-3	TGCGCCAGCAGCCAAGTGGAGGGGGCGAACACAGATACGCAGTATTTT	CASSQVEGANTDTQYF
13	TRBV4-3	.	.	TRBJ2-7	TGCGCCAGCAGCCTGGGGCAGGGCTACGAGCAGAACTTC	CASSLGQGYEQNF
11	TRBV20-1	.	.	TRBJ1-6	TGCAGTGCTAGAGATTTCGGTATCCTCCACTTT	CSARDFGILHF
16	TRBV28	TRBD2	few	TRBJ2-7	TGTGCCAGCAGTTTACCCACTCTAGCGGGCCCACGGGAGCAGTACTTC	CASSLPTLAGPREQYF
15	TRBV1	.	few	TRBJ2-2	TGCACCAGCGCCTCCGGATCCGCGAACACCGGGGAGCTGTTTTTT	CTSASGSANTGELFF
11	TRBV14	.	few	TRBJ2-4	TGTGCCAGCAGCCAAACACGCATTCAGTACTTC	CASSQTRIQYF
14	TRBV20-1	.	.	TRBJ2-7	TGCAGTGCTAGAGATCGGGCCCAGGGCTACGAGCAGTACTTC	CSARDRAQGYEQYF
20	TRBV18	TRBD1	.	TRBJ2-6	TGTGCCAGCTCACCTCCCCTTCCGGGACAGGGGGCAGTTGGGGCCAACGTCCTGACTTTC	CASSPPLPGQGAVGANVLTF
15	TRBV28	.	many	TRBJ1-6	TGTGCCAGCAGTGAGCCGGGACACCTAAATTCACCCCTCCACTTT	CASSEPGHLNSPLHF
15	TRBV9	TRBD1	.	TRBJ1-1	TGTGCCAGCAGCGTCTCCGGGACAGAGATTTTTGAAGCTTTCTTT	CASSVSGTEIFEAFF
16	TRBV7-6	.	.	TRBJ2-7	TGTGCCAGCAGCTTAGCGGTTGCGACAGGCAGTTACGAGCAGTACTTC	CASSLAVATGSYEQYF
15	TRBV7-2	.	many	TRBJ2-7	TGTGCCAGCAGCTTAGGGTACTCAAGGGAGTACGAGCAGTACTTC	CASSLGYSREYEQYF
14	TRBV12-3/TRBV12-4	.	many	TRBJ2-5	TGTGCCAGCAGTTCTCCAGGGCATTCGGAGACCCAGTACTTC	CASSSPGHSETQYF
15	TRBV7-6	.	many	TRBJ2-7	TGTGCCAGCAGCTTATGGCCTGCCGAAGCCTACGAGCAGTACTTC	CASSLWPAEAYEQYF
18	TRBV4-3	.	.	TRBJ1-2	TGCGCCAGCAGCCAAGATAGAGGGGCCCTACTTCATAACTATGGCTACACCTTC	CASSQDRGALLHNYGYTF
16	TRBV6-1	TRBD2	few	TRBJ2-3	TGTGCCAGCAGTGAATGGCTAGCGGGGCACACAGATACGCAGTATTTT	CASSEWLAGHTDTQYF
15	TRBV28	TRBD1	.	TRBJ2-3	TGTGCCAGCAGCACAGCTCAGGGGGCTACAGATACGCAGTGTTTT	CASSTAQGATDTQCF
14	TRBV27	.	.	TRBJ2-5	TGTGCCAGCAGTTTAGACGGAATCCAAGAGACCCAGTACTTC	CASSLDGIQETQYF
17	TRBV7-2	TRBD2	many	TRBJ2-3	TGTGCCAGCAGCTTAGTAACTAGCGGGAGGGCCACGGATACGCAGTATTTT	CASSLVTSGRATDTQYF
15	TRBV5-6	.	.	TRBJ1-6	TGTGCCAGCAGCCCGTACAGGGAATTTAATTCACCCCTCCACTTT	CASSPYREFNSPLHF
16	TRBV20-1	TRBD2	.	TRBJ2-3	TGCAGTGCTTCAGACCCTAGCGGGTATACACCATATACGCAGTATTTT	CSASDPSGYTPYTQYF
14	TRBV28	TRBD1	few	TRBJ1-5	TGTGCCAGCAGCACCGGGACAGATCCGCCGCCCCAGCATTTT	CASSTGTDPPPQHF
11	TRBV29-1	.	.	TRBJ1-2	TGCAGCGTTTGGAGGGGGGCTGGCTACACCTTC	CSVWRGAGYTF
12	TRBV29-1	.	few	TRBJ1-2	TGCAGCGTTCCCCAGATAAACTATGGCTACACCTTC	CSVPQINYGYTF
14	TRBV14	.	once	TRBJ2-2	TGTGCCAGCAGCCAAGATTGGGGTCCCGGGGAGCTGTTTTTT	CASSQDWGPGELFF
15	TRBV7-2	.	.	TRBJ2-1	TGTGCCAGCAGCCGCCCTAGCGAGCAGTACAATGAGCAGTTCTTC	CASSRPSEQYNEQFF
13	TRBV27	.	.	TRBJ1-1	TGTGCCAGCAGTCTAGCGCGGAACACTGAAGCTTTCTTT	CASSLARNTEAFF
14	TRBV9	.	.	TRBJ1-1	TGTGCCAGCACCCCTAACGACAACTATAGAGAAGCTTTCTTT	CASTPNDNYREAFF
15	TRBV28	.	many	TRBJ2-3	TGTGCCAGCAGTTCCAAAGTATCTAGCACAGATACGCAGTATTTT	CASSSKVSSTDTQYF
17	TRBV29-1	.	few	TRBJ2-3	TGCAGCGTTGAAGATCTATTGAGGGGGACTAGCACAGATACGCAGTATTTT	CSVEDLLRGTSTDTQYF
16	TRBV19	.	.	TRBJ1-3	TGTGCCAGTAAGTGGGCCACTAGGGGCCCGGGAAACACCATATATTTT	CASKWATRGPGNTIYF
13	TRBV12-5	.	many	TRBJ2-7	TGTGCTAGTTCCCAGGGCGAGTGGTACGAGCAGTACTTC	CASSQGEWYEQYF
11	TRBV6-2/TRBV6-3	.	.	TRBJ2-2	TGTGCCAGCAAAGGAGCCGGGGAGCGGTTTTTT	CASKGAGERFF
12	TRBV15	.	few	TRBJ2-5	TGTGCCACCAGCAGTGAGGGAGAGACCCAGTACTTC	CATSSEGETQYF
15	TRBV27	TRBD2	.	TRBJ2-7	TGTGCCAGCCCTCAAAGGACTAGCGGGAGCTACGAGCAGTACTTC	CASPQRTSGSYEQYF
13	TRBV28	TRBD2	.	TRBJ2-7	TGTGCCAGCAGGGTGGCGGGAGGCTACGAGCAGTACTTC	CASRVAGGYEQYF
13	TRBV7-7	TRBD2	many	TRBJ2-7	TGTGCCAGCAGCCCGGGACTAGCTAGCGAGCAGTACTTC	CASSPGLASEQYF
11	TRBV5-1	.	many	TRBJ2-1	TGCGCCAGCAGCGCGGGGCCGGCTTCGTTCTTC	CASSAGPASFF
15	TRBV7-9	TRBD1	.	TRBJ1-2	TGTGCCAGCAGCTTAGGGACCACAGGGGGTGATGGCTACACCTTC	CASSLGTTGGDGYTF
12	TRBV2	.	many	TRBJ1-1	TGTGCCAGCAGTGGACCGAACACTGAAGCTTTCTTT	CASSGPNTEAFF
15	TRBV12-3/TRBV12-4	.	few	TRBJ2-5	TGTGCCAGCAGTTTAGACAGGGAATTCCAAGAGACCCAGTACTTC	CASSLDREFQETQYF
16	TRBV28	TRBD1	.	TRBJ2-7	TGTGCCAGCAGTCCCCTCCCCGGGACAGCCTACTACGGGCAGTACTTC	CASSPLPGTAYYGQYF
14	TRBV9	.	few	TRBJ2-2	TGTGCCAGCAGAGGCGGTACGAACACCGGGGAGCTGTTTTTT	CASRGGTNTGELFF
15	TRBV9	TRBD1	.	TRBJ1-3	TGTGCCAGCAGCGTGGATGGACAGGTGCAGAACGCCATATATTTT	CASSVDGQVQNAIYF